The present T cell receptor beta chain was sequenced within a study of persistence of HIV-infected CD4 T cells (dated by TCRdb to 2018 to 2020). Context from the whole study: CMV- and HIV-1 Gag-responding CD4+ T cells were isolated from ART-treated individuals so that antigen-driven clonal expansion of HIV-1-infected cells could be examined. Proviral sequencing was used to assess clonality among infected cells, whereas TCRbeta sequencing gauged the clonality of all cells within each sorted population. The TCR cluster analysis across participants included roughly 8 participants for CMV and six or seven participants for Gag. Apart from a couple of participants who underwent leukapheresis at a single time point, peripheral blood samples of up to roughly 180 mL were collected from participants at multiple time points. Participants had been on suppressive ART for a median of about eight years.

In the germline V gene, CDR1 corresponds to MNHEY and CDR2 to SVGAGI. V is cut by 5 bases and J by 9 bases, and the space between the germline ends is 14 bases. CDR3 length: 13 amino acids, cysteine to phenylalanine. CDR3 DNA is the only sequence kept; it has 39 bases, read in frame from the first base. A few counts support this clone. Its cognate antigen has yet to be identified. The record has no base qualities; no much larger clone is one base away. The treatment or condition label on this specimen signifies: suppressive antiretroviral therapy. Lysates of CMV-infected fibroblasts were used at about 10 ug/mL for cell stimulation. Memory populations depleted of antigen-responding cells were obtained by sorting nonresponding CD40L-negative CD69-negative CD45RO-high memory CD4+ T cells. HIV-1-infected adults in whom suppressive ART had been started during chronic infection were enrolled as participants. Participants had undetectable plasma HIV-1 RNA below 50 copies/mL for at least 4 years. To be included, participants needed a CD4+ T cell count above 400 cells/uL and a positive CMV serology. Before stimulation, PBMCs were isolated using density centrifugation and then depleted of CD8+ T cells. For approximately 18 hours, the CD8-depleted PBMCs were stimulated with anti-CD28/CD49d costimulation, a CD40-blocking antibody, and enfuvirtide to prevent new infections. Cell sorting was performed on a Beckman Coulter MoFlo Legacy or XDP sorter, and dead cells were excluded with propidium iodide. Genomic DNA was extracted using the QIAamp DNA Mini Kit for samples with more than one million cells and using the Quick-DNA Microprep Kit for all other samples.

Here is what the overall study found, with its caveats: Bulk TCR analyses could not be limited to the rare CMV-responding cells that actually contained HIV-1 proviruses. Degenerate expanded CDR3beta sequences were enriched in antigen-responding cells, suggesting convergent selection of CD4+ responses to CMV and Gag. TCRbeta richness in CMV- and Gag-responding cells was significantly lower than in anti-CD3/anti-CD28-responding cells; CMV-responding cells had higher oligoclonality than CD3/CD28-stimulated and Gag-responding cells. A correlation was observed between TCR oligoclonality and proviral oligoclonality within the same sorted populations. The study involved few individuals and tested only a limited range of antigens.

TCRbeta repertoires were sequenced from genomic DNA with the immunoSEQ hsTCRB assay version 4 in survey mode. Genomic DNA was diluted to around 9.4 ng/uL, using up to 1 ug per sample for TCRbeta sequencing. As for the original processing: TCRbeta data were analyzed in ImmunoSeq Analyzer 3.0, with diversity computed on productive nucleotide rearrangements. Using the Immunarch R package, the improved Chao index served to estimate lower-bound TCR diversity and the Gini coefficient served to estimate clonality. Different nucleotide rearrangements encoding the same CDR3beta amino acid sequence were treated as distinct clonotypes. TCRbeta sequences significantly enriched in antigen-responding cells relative to anti-CD3/anti-CD28-activated cells were identified by differential abundance analysis. GLIPH2 clustered TCRs by predicted peptide-MHC specificity, both within individual participants and across merged participant data sets. Not all clones reach the TCRdb copy of this immuneACCESS table, which keeps in-frame sequences only. Checked studies attribute under half of the gap to unresolved V genes and leave the rest unexplained. V, J and clone size are taken as reported in that table, and D and trimming were inferred from the DNA itself. The sample table holds 40,000 to 50,000 clones, of which around 72% were seen once. The ten largest clones take up about 3% of the sample.

The clonotype originates from an adult man with HIV who was CMV-seropositive. The input for sequencing was CD4+ T cells sorted from PBMCs after roughly 18-hour stimulation, taken from a patient who received antiretroviral therapy. Per the publication, the cell subset or site label means: CD40L-CD69- CD45RO-high memory CD4 T cells not responding to CMV lysate. The chain was built from TRBV6-5 and TRBJ2-1; no D segment can be confidently identified. This receptor has the CDR3 CASSILKTAEQFF. The DNA sequence is as follows: TGTGCCAGCAGTATCCTCAAAACGGCTGAGCAGTTCTTC.